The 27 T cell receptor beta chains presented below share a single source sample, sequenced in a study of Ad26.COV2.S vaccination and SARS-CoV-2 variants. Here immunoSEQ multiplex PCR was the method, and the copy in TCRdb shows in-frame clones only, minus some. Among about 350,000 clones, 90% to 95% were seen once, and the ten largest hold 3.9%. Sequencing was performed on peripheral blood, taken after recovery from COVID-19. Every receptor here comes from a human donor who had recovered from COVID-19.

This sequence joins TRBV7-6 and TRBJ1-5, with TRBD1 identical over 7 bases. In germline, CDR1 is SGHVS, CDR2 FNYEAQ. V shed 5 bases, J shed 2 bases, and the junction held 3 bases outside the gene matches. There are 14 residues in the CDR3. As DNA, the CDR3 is TGTGCCAGCAGCCAAGACAGGGGCAATCAGCCCCAGCATTTT. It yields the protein CASSQDRGNQPQHF.

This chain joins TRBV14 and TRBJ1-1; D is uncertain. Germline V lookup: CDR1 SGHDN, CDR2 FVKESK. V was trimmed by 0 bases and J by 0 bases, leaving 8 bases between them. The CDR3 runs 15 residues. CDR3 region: CASSQDLGLNTEAFF. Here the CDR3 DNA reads TGTGCCAGCAGCCAAGATCTTGGACTGAACACTGAAGCTTTCTTT.

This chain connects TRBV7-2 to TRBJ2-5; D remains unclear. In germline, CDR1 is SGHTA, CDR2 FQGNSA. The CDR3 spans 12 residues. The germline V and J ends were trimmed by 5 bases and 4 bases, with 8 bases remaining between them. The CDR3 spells CASSPFGETQYF. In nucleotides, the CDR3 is TGTGCCAGCAGCCCCTTTGGAGAGACCCAGTACTTC.

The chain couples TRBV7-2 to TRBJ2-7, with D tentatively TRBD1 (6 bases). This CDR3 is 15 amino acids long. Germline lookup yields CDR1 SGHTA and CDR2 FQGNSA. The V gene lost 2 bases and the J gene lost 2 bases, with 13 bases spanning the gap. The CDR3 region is CASSLRGTTPYEQYF. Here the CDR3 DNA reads TGTGCCAGCAGCTTAAGGGGGACAACACCCTACGAGCAGTACTTC.

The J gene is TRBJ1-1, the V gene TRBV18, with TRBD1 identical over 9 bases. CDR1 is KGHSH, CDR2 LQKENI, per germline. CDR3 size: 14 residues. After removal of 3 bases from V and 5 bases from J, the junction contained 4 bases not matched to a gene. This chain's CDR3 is CASSPGTGRTEAFF. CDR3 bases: TGTGCCAGCTCACCGGGGACAGGGCGGACTGAAGCTTTCTTT.

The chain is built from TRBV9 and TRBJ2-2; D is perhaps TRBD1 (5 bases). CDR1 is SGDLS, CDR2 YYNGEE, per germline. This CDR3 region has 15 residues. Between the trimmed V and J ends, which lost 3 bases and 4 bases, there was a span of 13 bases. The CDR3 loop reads CASSGPQGATGELFF. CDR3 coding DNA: TGTGCCAGCAGCGGACCGCAGGGTGCCACCGGGGAGCTGTTTTTT.

The CDR3 protein is CASSSVAGVSTDTQYF. The CDR3 DNA follows: TGTGCCAGCAGTTCTGTAGCGGGGGTGAGCACAGATACGCAGTATTTT. V is TRBV6-2 or TRBV6-3 and J is TRBJ2-3, with 9 bases aligning to TRBD2. V gave up 4 bases and J gave up 0 bases; unmatched junction bases: 5. The CDR3 is 16 amino acids. Germline CDR1 MNHEY, CDR2 SVGEGT.

CDR3 nucleotides: TGTGCCAGCAGTGACCATGGGAACACTGAAGCTTTCTTT. Protein: CASSDHGNTEAFF. The chain has TRBV2 and TRBJ1-1; D uncertain. V gave up 3 bases and J gave up 1 base, with 6 bases separating them. This CDR3 is 13 amino acids long. CDR1 SNHLY and CDR2 FYNNEI come from the germline V gene.

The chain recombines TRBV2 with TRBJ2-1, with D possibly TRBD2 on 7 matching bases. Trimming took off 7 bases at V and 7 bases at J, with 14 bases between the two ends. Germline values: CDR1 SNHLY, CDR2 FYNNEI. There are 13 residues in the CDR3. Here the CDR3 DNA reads TGTGCCAGCATCGGGGGGCCGGAGAATGAGCAGTTCTTC. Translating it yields CASIGGPENEQFF.

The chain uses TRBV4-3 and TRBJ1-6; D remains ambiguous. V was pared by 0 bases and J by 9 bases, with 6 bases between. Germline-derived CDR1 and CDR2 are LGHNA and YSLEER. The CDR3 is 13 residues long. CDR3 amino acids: CASSQDDTSPLHF. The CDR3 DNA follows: TGCGCCAGCAGCCAAGATGATACTTCACCCCTCCACTTT.

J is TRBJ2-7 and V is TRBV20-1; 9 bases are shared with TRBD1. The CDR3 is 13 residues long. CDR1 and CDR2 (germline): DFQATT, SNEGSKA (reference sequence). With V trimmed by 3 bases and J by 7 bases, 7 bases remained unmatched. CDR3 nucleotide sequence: TGCAGTGCTAGTGGGACAGGGTGGGGTGAGCAGTACTTC. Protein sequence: CSASGTGWGEQYF.

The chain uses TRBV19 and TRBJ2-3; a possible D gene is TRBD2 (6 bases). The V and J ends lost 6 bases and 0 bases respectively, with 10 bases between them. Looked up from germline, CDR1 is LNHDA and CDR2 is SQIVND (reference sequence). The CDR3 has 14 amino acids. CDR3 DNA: TGTGCCAGTAGCCGCGGGACTAGCACAGATACGCAGTATTTT. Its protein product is CASSRGTSTDTQYF.

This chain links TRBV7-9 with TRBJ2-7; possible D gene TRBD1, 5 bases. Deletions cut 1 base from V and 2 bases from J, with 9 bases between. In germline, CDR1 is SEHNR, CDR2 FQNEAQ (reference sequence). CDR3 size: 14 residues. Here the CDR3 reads CASSLGGRTYEQYF. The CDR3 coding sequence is TGTGCCAGCAGCTTAGGGGGCAGAACCTACGAGCAGTACTTC. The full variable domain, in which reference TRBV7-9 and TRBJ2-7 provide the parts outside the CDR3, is DTGVSQNPRHKITKRGQNVTFRCDPISEHNRLYWYRQTLGQGPEFLTYFQNEAQLEKSRLLSDRFSAERPKGSFSTLEIQRTEQGDSAMYLCASSLGGRTYEQYFGPGTRLTVT.

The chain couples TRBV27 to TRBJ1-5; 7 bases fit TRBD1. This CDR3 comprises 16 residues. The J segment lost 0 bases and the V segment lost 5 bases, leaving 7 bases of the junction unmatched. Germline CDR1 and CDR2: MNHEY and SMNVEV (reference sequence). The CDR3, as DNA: TGTGCCAGCAGTCTGACAGGGCATTATAGCAATCAGCCCCAGCATTTT. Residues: CASSLTGHYSNQPQHF.

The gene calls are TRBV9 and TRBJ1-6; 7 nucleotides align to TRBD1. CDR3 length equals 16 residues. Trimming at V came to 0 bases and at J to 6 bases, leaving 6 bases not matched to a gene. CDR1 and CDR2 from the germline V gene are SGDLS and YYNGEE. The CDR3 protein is CASSVDPGTANSPLHF. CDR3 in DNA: TGTGCCAGCAGCGTAGATCCCGGGACAGCTAATTCACCCCTCCACTTT.

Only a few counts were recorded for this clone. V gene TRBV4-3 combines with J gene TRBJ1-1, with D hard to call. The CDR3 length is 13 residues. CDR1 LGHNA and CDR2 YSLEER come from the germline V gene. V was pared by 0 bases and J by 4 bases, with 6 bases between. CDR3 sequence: CASSQDRGTEAFF. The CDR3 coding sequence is TGCGCCAGCAGCCAAGATCGGGGCACTGAAGCTTTCTTT.

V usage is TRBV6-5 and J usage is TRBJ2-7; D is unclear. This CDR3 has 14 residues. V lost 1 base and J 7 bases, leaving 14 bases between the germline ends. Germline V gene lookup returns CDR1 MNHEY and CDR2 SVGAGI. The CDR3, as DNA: TGTGCCAGCAGTTACTTGAATCAATTAGGGGAGCAGTACTTC. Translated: CASSYLNQLGEQYF.

The CDR3 sequence: CASSLALSPNQPQHF. The CDR3 nucleotides are TGTGCCAGCAGCTTGGCCTTGTCCCCCAATCAGCCCCAGCATTTT. This chain joins TRBV11-2 and TRBJ1-5; no firm D call. Germline V lookup: CDR1 SGHAT, CDR2 FQNNGV. The ends were cut back, 3 bases at V and 3 bases at J, with 12 bases in the middle. The CDR3 is made up of 15 amino acids.

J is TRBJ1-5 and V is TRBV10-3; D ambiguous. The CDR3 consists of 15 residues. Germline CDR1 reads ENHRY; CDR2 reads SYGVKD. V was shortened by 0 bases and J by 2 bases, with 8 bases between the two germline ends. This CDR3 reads CAISESRIGNQPQHF. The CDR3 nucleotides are TGTGCCATCAGTGAGTCCCGGATAGGCAATCAGCCCCAGCATTTT.

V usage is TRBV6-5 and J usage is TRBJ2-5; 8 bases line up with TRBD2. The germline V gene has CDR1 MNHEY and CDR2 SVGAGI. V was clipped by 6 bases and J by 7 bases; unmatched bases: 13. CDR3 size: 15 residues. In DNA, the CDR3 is TGTGCCAGCAGCCAAATCCGGGGGGGAAAAAGGACCCAGTACTTC. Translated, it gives CASSQIRGGKRTQYF.

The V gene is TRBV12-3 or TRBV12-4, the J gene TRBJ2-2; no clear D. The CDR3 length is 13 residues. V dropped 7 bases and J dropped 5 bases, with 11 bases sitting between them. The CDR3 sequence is CASNRDLTGELFF. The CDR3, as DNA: TGTGCCAGCAACCGAGATTTAACCGGGGAGCTGTTTTTT.

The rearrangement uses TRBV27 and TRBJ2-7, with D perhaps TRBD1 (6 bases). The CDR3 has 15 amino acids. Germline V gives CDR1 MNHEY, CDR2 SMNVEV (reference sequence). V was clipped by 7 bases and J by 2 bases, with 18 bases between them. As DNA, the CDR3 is TGTGCCAGCACCCCCAACCGGGACAACACCTACGAGCAGTACTTC. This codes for CASTPNRDNTYEQYF.

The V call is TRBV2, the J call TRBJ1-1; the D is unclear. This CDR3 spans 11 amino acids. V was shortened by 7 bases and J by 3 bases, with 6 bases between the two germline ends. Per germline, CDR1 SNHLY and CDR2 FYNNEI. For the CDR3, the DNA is TGTGCCAGCATTTGGGACACTGAAGCTTTCTTT. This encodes CASIWDTEAFF.

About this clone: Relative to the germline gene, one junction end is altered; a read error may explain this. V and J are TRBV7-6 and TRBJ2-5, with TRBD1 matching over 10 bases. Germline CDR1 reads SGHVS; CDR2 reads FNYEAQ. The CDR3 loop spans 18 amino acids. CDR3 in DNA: TGTGCCAGCAGCGTAGCGGGACAGGGGAAGTTAGTCATGGAGACCCAGTACTTC. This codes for CASSVAGQGKLVMETQYF.

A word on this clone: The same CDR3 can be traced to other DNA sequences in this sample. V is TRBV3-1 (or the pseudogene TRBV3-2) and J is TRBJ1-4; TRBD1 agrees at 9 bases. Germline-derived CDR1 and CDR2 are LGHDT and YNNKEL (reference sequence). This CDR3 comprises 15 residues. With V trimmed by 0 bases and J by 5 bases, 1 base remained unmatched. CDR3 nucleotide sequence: TGTGCCAGCAGCCAAGAGGGACAGGGCAATGAAAAACTGTTTTTT. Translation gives CASSQEGQGNEKLFF.

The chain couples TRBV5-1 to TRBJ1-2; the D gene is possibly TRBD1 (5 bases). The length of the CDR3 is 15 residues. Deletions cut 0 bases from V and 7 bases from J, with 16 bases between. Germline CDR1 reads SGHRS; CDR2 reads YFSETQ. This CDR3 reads CASSLALGGDSGYTF. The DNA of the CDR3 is TGCGCCAGCAGCTTGGCGTTGGGGGGAGATTCTGGCTACACCTTC.

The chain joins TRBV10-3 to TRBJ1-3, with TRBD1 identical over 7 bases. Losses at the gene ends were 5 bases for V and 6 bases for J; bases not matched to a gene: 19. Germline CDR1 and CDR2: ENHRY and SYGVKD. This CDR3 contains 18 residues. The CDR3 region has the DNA TGTGCCATCAGTCCGTACAGGGGCTTCGTACAGGGCCAAAACACCATATATTTT. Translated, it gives CAISPYRGFVQGQNTIYF.